Below, 20 T cell receptor beta chains from the same sample are listed, as sequenced in a study of blood T cells in healthy people across ages. Through a sample-barcoded 5' primer and a J-beta primer mix, a second PCR was run for 7 to 11 cycles. Using its own MiXCR run on the 5' RACE reads, TCRdb lists one record per CDR3 protein. Of just over 1 million distinct CDR3 sequences in the sample, 35% to 55% were seen once. The sample was blood. These receptors all come from a woman aged 55-69 years in good health.

This clonotype has just a few counts. The chain is built from TRBV25-1 and TRBJ1-4; 11 bases line up with TRBD1. V shed 6 bases, J shed 6 bases, and the junction held 6 bases outside the gene matches. CDR1 MGHDK and CDR2 SYGVNS come from the germline V gene. CDR3 size: 15 residues. CDR3 amino acids: CASRPGQGAYEKLFF. As DNA, the CDR3 is TGTGCCAGCAGACCCGGACAGGGGGCTTATGAAAAACTGTTTTTT. Filled out from reference TRBV25-1 and TRBJ1-4, the complete variable domain reads EADIYQTPRYLVIGTGKKITLECSQTMGHDKMYWYQQDPGMELHLIHYSYGVNSTEKGDLSSESTVSRIRTEHFPLTLESARPSHTSQYLCASRPGQGAYEKLFFGSGTQLSVL.

This clonotype has more than one count but fewer than ten. The chain recombines TRBV2 with TRBJ1-2; the D is unclear. Between the trimmed V and J ends, which lost 6 bases and 8 bases, there was a span of 19 bases. Germline V gives CDR1 SNHLY, CDR2 FYNNEI. The CDR3 has 14 residues. CDR3 DNA sequence: TGTGCCAGCAGGATTACCAGTCGTGGGTACGGCTACACCTTC. It yields the protein CASRITSRGYGYTF.

This clonotype was seen repeatedly, ten times or more. The chain couples TRBV7-8 to TRBJ2-7; 8 nucleotides agree with TRBD1. Germline assignment: CDR1 SGHVS and CDR2 FQNEAQ. The trim removed 0 bases at V and 2 bases at J, leaving 6 bases unmatched. The CDR3 totals 16 residues. The CDR3 region is CASSLAAGGVPYEQYF. The CDR3 DNA reads as TGTGCCAGCAGCTTAGCTGCAGGGGGCGTCCCCTACGAGCAGTACTTC.

This clonotype was counted a few times. The V gene is TRBV15, the J gene TRBJ2-7; D may be TRBD1 (5 bases). This CDR3 has 14 residues. The germline CDR1 and CDR2 sequences are LNHNV and YYDKDF (reference sequence). V lost 5 bases, J lost 2 bases, and 13 bases lay in between. The CDR3 here is CATSLGLMAYEQYF. The CDR3 DNA reads as TGTGCCACCAGCTTGGGGCTAATGGCCTACGAGCAGTACTTC. Based on the CDR3 plus reference TRBV15 and TRBJ2-7, the full variable domain is DAMVIQNPRYQVTQFGKPVTLSCSQTLNHNVMYWYQQKSSQAPKLLFHYYDKDFNNEADTPDNFQSRRPNTSFCFLDIRSPGLGDTAMYLCATSLGLMAYEQYFGPGTRLTVT.

This clonotype came up a few times. The chain employs TRBV2 and TRBJ2-5; D gene unclear. V gave up 1 base and J gave up 4 bases, with 13 bases separating them. This CDR3 spans 15 amino acids. Germline values: CDR1 SNHLY, CDR2 FYNNEI. The CDR3: CASSEGASEVETQYF. CDR3 sequence (DNA): TGTGCCAGCAGTGAAGGGGCGAGCGAGGTAGAGACCCAGTACTTC.

This sequence joins TRBV5-1 and TRBJ2-3; 8 positions agree with TRBD1. This CDR3 comprises 16 residues. V was pared by 1 base and J by 4 bases, with 8 bases of the junction left unmatched. Germline-derived CDR1 and CDR2 are SGHRS and YFSETQ. CDR3 region: CASSLPRQGMADTQYF. The DNA for the CDR3 is TGCGCCAGCAGCTTGCCGAGACAGGGGATGGCAGATACGCAGTATTTT.

Concerning this clonotype: Germline and junction disagree at one end, which may indicate a read error. The chain joins TRBV4-1 to TRBJ2-5; no definite D call. The germline gives CDR1 MGHRA, CDR2 YSYEKL. There are 14 residues in the CDR3. This CDR3 is CACSQDPEGETQYF. CDR3 DNA sequence: TGCGCCTGCAGCCAAGACCCAGAAGGGGAGACCCAGTACTTC.

This chain links TRBV28 with TRBJ2-5; 8 nucleotides align to TRBD1. The CDR3 runs 17 residues. Germline V gene sequence: CDR1 MDHEN, CDR2 SYDVKM. V was pared by 5 bases and J by 3 bases, with 14 bases of the junction left unmatched. This CDR3 reads CASSGDTGTGPKETQYF. The CDR3 region has the DNA TGTGCCAGCAGTGGGGATACCGGGACAGGCCCCAAAGAGACCCAGTACTTC.

This clonotype was detected many times. This chain joins TRBV12-3 or TRBV12-4 and TRBJ2-3, with TRBD2 as a possible D gene (6 bases). Trimming shortened V by 1 base and J by 2 bases, and 16 bases separated the two germline ends. This CDR3 is 17 amino acids long. The CDR3 reads CASSLGERETNTDTQYF. DNA for the CDR3: TGTGCCAGCAGTTTAGGTGAACGGGAGACCAACACAGATACGCAGTATTTT.

The V call is TRBV28, the J call TRBJ1-5, with 10 nucleotides matching TRBD1. The junction had 3 bases not matched to a gene; V was cut back by 2 bases and J by 5 bases. CDR3 length equals 15 residues. The germline V gene encodes CDR1 MDHEN and CDR2 SYDVKM. CDR3 protein: CASSLDRGRDQPQHF. The CDR3 region has the DNA TGTGCCAGCAGTTTAGACAGGGGGCGCGATCAGCCCCAGCATTTT.

The genes are TRBV20-1 and TRBJ1-1; perhaps TRBD1 as D (6 bases). The CDR3 spans 16 residues. Germline CDR1 reads DFQATT; CDR2 reads SNEGSKA (reference sequence). V was trimmed by 3 bases and J by 4 bases, leaving 21 bases between them. DNA for the CDR3: TGCAGTGCTAGCGCTGGGACACGGGTAGGGGCCACTGAAGCTTTCTTT. Its translation: CSASAGTRVGATEAFF.

Note on this clonotype: This may be a read error, as it is one base from a much larger clone. The chain joins TRBV6-4 to TRBJ2-1; maybe TRBD2 (6 bases). The V and J ends lost 3 bases and 3 bases respectively, with 12 bases between them. Germline CDR1 reads MRHNA; CDR2 reads SNTAGT. CDR3 length: 15 residues. Written as DNA, the CDR3 is TGTGCCAGCAGTGAGGCGGGTAGCGGCTACAATGAGCAGTTCTTC. It encodes CASSEAGSGYNEQFF.

The chain is built from TRBV28 and TRBJ2-7, with TRBD1 matching over 10 bases. CDR1 and CDR2 from the germline V gene are MDHEN and SYDVKM. V was pared by 2 bases and J by 0 bases, with 4 bases of the junction left unmatched. The CDR3 spans 16 residues. CDR3 region: CASSLLGTGDSYEQYF. Written as DNA, the CDR3 is TGTGCCAGCAGTTTACTTGGGACAGGGGACTCCTACGAGCAGTACTTC.

This chain joins TRBV3-1 and TRBJ2-5, with TRBD2 matching over 14 bases. Germline V CDR1 and CDR2: LGHDT, YNNKEL (reference sequence). This CDR3 has 16 amino acids. Germline trimming cut 3 bases from V and 4 bases from J; bases unmatched to any gene: 4. CDR3 in DNA: TGTGCCAGCAGCCAGCCGGGACTAGCGGGAGCAGAGACCCAGTACTTC. It codes for CASSQPGLAGAETQYF.

Details on this clonotype: It may be a read error: a sequence one base away is much more abundant. The J gene is TRBJ2-1, the V gene TRBV7-9; D gene unclear. The length of the CDR3 is 14 residues. The V end was cut by 2 bases, the J end by 10 bases, with 15 bases between. Germline V CDR1 and CDR2: SEHNR, FQNEAQ (reference sequence). The CDR3 region is CASSLSSVGYEQFF. Written as DNA, the CDR3 is TGTGCCAGCAGCTTAAGTTCAGTTGGGTACGAGCAGTTCTTC.

The V and J genes are TRBV28 and TRBJ1-5; a possible D gene is TRBD1 (6 bases). Trimming stripped 8 bases from V and 3 bases from J, with 11 bases between. Per germline, CDR1 MDHEN and CDR2 SYDVKM. The CDR3 contains 13 residues. Here the CDR3 reads CASRGGFNQPQHF. CDR3 in DNA: TGTGCCAGCCGTGGGGGCTTCAATCAGCCCCAGCATTTT.

The chain employs TRBV29-1 and TRBJ2-1; D ambiguous. The CDR3 totals 17 residues. Deletions cut 3 bases from V and 2 bases from J, with 20 bases between. Germline-derived CDR1 and CDR2 are SQVTM and ANQGSEA. This chain's CDR3 is CSVEFVDRRITYNEQFF. CDR3 bases: TGCAGCGTTGAGTTTGTTGATCGGCGGATCACCTACAATGAGCAGTTCTTC.

In its sample, this clonotype was seen a few times. Since a much larger clone is just one base distant, this may be a read error. V is TRBV20-1 and J is TRBJ2-7; TRBD2 matches at 10 bases. Per the germline V gene, CDR1 is DFQATT and CDR2 is SNEGSKA (reference sequence). V trimming: 3 bases; J trimming: 9 bases; junction bases outside the gene matches: 17. This CDR3 is 16 amino acids long. The DNA for the CDR3 is TGCAGTGCTAGTCCCGCTAGCGGGAGTTTAATTTGGACGCAGTACTTC. Translation gives CSASPASGSLIWTQYF.

This clonotype was detected once. The junction differs from germline at one of its ends, possibly a read error. The J gene is TRBJ2-5, the V gene TRBV20-1, with D possibly TRBD2 on 6 matching bases. The DNA end favors TRBJ2-7, so the J call may be wrong. The CDR3 covers 14 residues. Germline V gene sequence: CDR1 DFQATT, CDR2 SNEGSKA (reference sequence). This chain's CDR3 is CSARVPLATYEQYF. Written as DNA, the CDR3 is TGTAGTGCTAGAGTGCCTCTAGCGACCTACGAGCAGTACTTC.

The chain joins TRBV20-1 to TRBJ2-1; 10 bases are a match to TRBD2. The V and J ends lost 2 bases and 4 bases, in that order; junction bases with no gene match: 5. Per germline, CDR1 DFQATT and CDR2 SNEGSKA (reference sequence). This CDR3 has 15 residues. In DNA, the CDR3 is TGCAGTGCTAGACCCACTAGCGGGATATACAATGAGCAGTTCTTC. Its translation: CSARPTSGIYNEQFF.